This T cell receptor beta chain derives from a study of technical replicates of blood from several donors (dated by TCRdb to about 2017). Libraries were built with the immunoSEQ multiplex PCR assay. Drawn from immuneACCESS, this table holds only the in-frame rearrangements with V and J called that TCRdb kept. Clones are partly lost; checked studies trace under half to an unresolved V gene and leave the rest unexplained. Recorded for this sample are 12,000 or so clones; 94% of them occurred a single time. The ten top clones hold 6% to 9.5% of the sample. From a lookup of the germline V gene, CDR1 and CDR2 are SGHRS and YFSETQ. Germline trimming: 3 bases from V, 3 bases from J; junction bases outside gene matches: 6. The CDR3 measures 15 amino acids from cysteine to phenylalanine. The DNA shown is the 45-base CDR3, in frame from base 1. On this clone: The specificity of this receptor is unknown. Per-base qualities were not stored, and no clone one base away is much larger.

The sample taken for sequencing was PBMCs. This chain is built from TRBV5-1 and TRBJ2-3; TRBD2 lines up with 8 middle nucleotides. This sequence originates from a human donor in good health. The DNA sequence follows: TGCGCCAGCAGCTCATCCGGGACTAGTACAGATACGCAGTATTTT. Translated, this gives CASSSSGTSTDTQYF.